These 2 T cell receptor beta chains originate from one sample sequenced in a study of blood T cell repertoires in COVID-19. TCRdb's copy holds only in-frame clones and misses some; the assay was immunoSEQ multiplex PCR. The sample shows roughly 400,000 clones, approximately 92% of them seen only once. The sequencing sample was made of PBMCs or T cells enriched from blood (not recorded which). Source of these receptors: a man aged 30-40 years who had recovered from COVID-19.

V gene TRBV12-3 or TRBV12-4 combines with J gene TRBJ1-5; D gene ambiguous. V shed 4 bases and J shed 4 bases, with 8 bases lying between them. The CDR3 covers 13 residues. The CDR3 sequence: CASSSVRNQPQHF. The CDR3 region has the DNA TGTGCCAGCAGTTCTGTGAGGAATCAGCCCCAGCATTTT.

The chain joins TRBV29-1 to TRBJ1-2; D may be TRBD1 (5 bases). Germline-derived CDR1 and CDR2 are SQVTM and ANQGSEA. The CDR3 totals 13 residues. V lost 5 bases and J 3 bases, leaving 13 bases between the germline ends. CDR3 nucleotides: TGCAGCGTTTCTTTGGGGCCGGACTATGGCTACACCTTC. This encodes CSVSLGPDYGYTF.